The clone carrying this T cell receptor (beta chain) has just one count. As handled by the study authors: Scientists estimated how many nucleated cells there were by amplifying reference gene primers. Here immunoSEQ multiplex PCR was the method, and the copy in TCRdb shows in-frame clones only, minus some. V and J calls plus clone size are reproduced from that table; the DNA served to infer D and trimming. The table shows a few hundred thousand clones, with about nine tenths occurring only once. The sample belongs to a study of blood T cell repertoires in COVID-19. Looking at the study overall: T cells, B-cell-depleted T cells, or PBMCs supplied cDNA or gDNA.

This CDR3 contains 16 residues. Losses at the gene ends were 5 bases for V and 5 bases for J; bases not matched to a gene: 7. Germline lookup yields CDR1 SGHRS and CDR2 YFSETQ. The sequence was collected from a man aged 35 to 55 who had recovered from COVID-19. The chain employs TRBV5-1 and TRBJ2-2; 12 bases fit TRBD2. Source material: PBMCs or T cells enriched from blood (not recorded which). The CDR3 spells CASSPTSGRGTGELFF. DNA for the CDR3: TGCGCCAGCAGTCCGACTAGCGGGAGAGGTACCGGGGAGCTGTTTTTT. Full variable domain (missing parts from reference TRBV5-1 and TRBJ2-2): KAGVTQTPRYLIKTRGQQVTLSCSPISGHRSVSWYQQTPGQGLQFLFEYFSETQRNKGNFPGRFSGRQFSNSRSEMNVSTLELGDSALYLCASSPTSGRGTGELFFGEGSRLTVL.